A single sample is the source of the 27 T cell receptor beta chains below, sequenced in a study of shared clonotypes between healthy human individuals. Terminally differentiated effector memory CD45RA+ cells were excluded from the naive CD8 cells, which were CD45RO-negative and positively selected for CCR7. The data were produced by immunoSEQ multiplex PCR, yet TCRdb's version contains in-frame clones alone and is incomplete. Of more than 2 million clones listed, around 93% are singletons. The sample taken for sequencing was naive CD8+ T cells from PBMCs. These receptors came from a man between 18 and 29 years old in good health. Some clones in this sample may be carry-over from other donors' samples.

Written as DNA, the CDR3 is TGTGCCAGCAGTTCCTTCCGGCGGGACACGAACATTCAGTACTTC. It encodes CASSSFRRDTNIQYF. The chain joins TRBV27 to TRBJ2-4; tentatively, D is TRBD1 or TRBD2 (6 bases each). V was pared by 4 bases and J by 7 bases, with 17 bases between. The V gene's germline CDR1 is MNHEY and CDR2 SMNVEV (reference sequence). This CDR3 is built from 15 residues.

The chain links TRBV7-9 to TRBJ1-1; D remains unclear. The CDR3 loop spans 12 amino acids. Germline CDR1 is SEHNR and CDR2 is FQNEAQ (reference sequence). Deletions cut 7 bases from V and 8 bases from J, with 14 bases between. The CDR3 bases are TGTGCCAGCAATGACGGCCGGCCCGAAGCTTTCTTT. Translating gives CASNDGRPEAFF.

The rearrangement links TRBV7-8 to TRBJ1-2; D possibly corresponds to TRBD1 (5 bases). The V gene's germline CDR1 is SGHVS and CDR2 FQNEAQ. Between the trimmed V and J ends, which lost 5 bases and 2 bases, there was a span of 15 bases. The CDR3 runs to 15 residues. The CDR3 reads CASSPNGGSNYGYTF. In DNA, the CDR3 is TGTGCCAGCAGCCCAAATGGGGGGTCAAACTATGGCTACACCTTC.

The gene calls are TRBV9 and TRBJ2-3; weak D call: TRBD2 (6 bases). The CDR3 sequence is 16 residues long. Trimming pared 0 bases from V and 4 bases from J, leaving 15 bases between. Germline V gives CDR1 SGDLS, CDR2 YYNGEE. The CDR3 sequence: CASSVGGWRGSDTQYF. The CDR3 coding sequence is TGTGCCAGCAGCGTAGGGGGTTGGCGGGGTTCAGATACGCAGTATTTT.

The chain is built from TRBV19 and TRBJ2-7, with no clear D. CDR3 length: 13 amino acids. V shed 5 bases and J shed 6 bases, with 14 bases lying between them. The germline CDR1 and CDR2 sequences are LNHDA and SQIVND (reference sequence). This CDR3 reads CASSPTLTAEQYF. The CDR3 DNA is TGTGCCAGTAGTCCGACGTTGACGGCCGAGCAGTACTTC.

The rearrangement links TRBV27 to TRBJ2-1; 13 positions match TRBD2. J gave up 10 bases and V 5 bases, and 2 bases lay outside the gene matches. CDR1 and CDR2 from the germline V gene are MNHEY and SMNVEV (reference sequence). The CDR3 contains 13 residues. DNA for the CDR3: TGTGCCAGCAGTCCGGGACTAGCGGGAGAGCAGTTCTTC. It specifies CASSPGLAGEQFF.

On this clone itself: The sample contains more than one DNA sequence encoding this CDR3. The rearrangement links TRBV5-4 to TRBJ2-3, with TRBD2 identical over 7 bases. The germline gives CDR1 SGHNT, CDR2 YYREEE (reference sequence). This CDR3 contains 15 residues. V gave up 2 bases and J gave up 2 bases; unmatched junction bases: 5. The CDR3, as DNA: TGTGCCAGCAGCTTACGACGGGAGGTCACAGATACGCAGTATTTT. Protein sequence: CASSLRREVTDTQYF.

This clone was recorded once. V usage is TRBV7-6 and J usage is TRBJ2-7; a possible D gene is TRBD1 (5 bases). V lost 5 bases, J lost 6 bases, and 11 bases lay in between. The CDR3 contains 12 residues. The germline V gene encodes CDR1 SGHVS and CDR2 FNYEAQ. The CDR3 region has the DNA TGTGCCAGCAGCCACAGGTTCGGCGAGCAGTACTTC. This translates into CASSHRFGEQYF.

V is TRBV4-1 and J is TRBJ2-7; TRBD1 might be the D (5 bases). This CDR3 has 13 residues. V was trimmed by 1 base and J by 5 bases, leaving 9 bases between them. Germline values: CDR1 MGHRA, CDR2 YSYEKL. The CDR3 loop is CASSQVAGNEQYF. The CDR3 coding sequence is TGCGCCAGCAGCCAAGTTGCAGGGAACGAGCAGTACTTC.

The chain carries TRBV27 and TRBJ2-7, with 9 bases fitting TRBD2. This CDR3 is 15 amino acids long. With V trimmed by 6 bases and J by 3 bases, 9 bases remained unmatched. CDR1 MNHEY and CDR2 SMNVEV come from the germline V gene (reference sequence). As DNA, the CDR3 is TGTGCCAGCAGAACAAGACTAGCGGTAATCTACGAGCAGTACTTC. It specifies CASRTRLAVIYEQYF.

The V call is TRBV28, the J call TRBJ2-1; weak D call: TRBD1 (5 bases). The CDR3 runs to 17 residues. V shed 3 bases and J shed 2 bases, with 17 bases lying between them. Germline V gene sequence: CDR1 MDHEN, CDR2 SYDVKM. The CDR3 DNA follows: TGTGCCAGCAGTTTCGCCCGACAGCCGGTGGCCTACAATGAGCAGTTCTTC. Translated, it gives CASSFARQPVAYNEQFF.

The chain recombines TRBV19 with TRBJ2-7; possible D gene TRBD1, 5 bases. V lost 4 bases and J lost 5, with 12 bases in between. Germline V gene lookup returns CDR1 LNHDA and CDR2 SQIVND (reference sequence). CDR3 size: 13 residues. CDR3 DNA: TGTGCCAGTAGTACCCTTGACAGACACGAGCAGTACTTC. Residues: CASSTLDRHEQYF.

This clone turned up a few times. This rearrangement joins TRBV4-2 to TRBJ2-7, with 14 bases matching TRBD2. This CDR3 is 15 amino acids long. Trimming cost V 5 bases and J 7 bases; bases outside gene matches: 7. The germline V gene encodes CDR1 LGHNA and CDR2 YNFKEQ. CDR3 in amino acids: CASSARLAGGIEQYF. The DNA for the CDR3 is TGTGCCAGCAGCGCCCGACTAGCGGGAGGGATAGAGCAGTACTTC.

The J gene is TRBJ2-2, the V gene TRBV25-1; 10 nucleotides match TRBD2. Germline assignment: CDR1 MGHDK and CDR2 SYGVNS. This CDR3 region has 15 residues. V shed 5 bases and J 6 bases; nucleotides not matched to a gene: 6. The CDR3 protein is CASSRLAGASGELFF. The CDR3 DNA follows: TGTGCCAGCAGTAGGCTAGCGGGAGCGTCCGGGGAGCTGTTTTTT.

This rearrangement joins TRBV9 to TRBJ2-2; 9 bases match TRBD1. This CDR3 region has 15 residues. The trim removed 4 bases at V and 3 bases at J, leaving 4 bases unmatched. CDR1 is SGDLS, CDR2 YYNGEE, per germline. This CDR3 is CASSTTGGYTGELFF. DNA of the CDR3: TGTGCCAGCAGCACCACAGGGGGCTACACCGGGGAGCTGTTTTTT.

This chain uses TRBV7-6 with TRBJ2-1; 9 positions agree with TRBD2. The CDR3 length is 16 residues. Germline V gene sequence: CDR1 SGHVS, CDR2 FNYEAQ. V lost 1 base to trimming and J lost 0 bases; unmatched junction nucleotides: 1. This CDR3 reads CASSLGAGGSYNEQFF. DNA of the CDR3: TGTGCCAGCAGCTTAGGAGCGGGAGGCTCCTACAATGAGCAGTTCTTC. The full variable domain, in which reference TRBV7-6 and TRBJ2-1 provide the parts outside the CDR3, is GAGVSQSPRYKVTKRGQDVALRCDPISGHVSLYWYRQALGQGPEFLTYFNYEAQQDKSGLPNDRFSAERPEGSISTLTIQRTEQRDSAMYRCASSLGAGGSYNEQFFGPGTRLTVL.

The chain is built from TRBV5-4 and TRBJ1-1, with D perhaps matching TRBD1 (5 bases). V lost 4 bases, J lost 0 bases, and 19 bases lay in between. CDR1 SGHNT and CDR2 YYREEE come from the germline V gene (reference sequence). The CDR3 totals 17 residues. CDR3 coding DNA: TGTGCCAGCAGCCCAACCTCCCCGCGACAGCTGAACACTGAAGCTTTCTTT. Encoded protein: CASSPTSPRQLNTEAFF.

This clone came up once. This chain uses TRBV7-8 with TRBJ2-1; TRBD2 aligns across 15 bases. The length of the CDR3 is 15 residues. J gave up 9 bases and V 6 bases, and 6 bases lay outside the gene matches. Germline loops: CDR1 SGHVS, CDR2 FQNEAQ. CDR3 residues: CASREPGLAGGEQFF. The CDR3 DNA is TGTGCCAGCAGGGAACCGGGACTAGCGGGAGGTGAGCAGTTCTTC.

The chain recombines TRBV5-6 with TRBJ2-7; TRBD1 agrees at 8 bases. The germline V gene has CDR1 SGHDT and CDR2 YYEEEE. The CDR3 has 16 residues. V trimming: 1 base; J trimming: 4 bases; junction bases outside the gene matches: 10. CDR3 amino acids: CASSLSLGQEVYEQYF. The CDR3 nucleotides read TGTGCCAGCAGCTTGTCTCTGGGACAGGAGGTATACGAGCAGTACTTC.

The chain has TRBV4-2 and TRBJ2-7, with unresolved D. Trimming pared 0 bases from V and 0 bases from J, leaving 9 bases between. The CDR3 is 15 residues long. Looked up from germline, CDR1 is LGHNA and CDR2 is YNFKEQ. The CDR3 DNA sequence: TGTGCCAGCAGCCAAGACCACCCCGGCTCCTACGAGCAGTACTTC. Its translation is CASSQDHPGSYEQYF.

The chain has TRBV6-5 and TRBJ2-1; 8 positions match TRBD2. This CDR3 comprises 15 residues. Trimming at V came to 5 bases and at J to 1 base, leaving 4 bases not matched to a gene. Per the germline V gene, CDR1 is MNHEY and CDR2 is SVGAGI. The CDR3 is CASSILAGSYNEQFF. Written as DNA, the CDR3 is TGTGCCAGCAGTATTTTAGCGGGATCCTACAATGAGCAGTTCTTC.

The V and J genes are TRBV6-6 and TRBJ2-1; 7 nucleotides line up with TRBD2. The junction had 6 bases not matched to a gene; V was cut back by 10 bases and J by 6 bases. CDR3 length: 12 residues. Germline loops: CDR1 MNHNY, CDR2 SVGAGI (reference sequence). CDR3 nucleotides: TGTGCCACCGGGACTACCCGCAATGAGCAGTTCTTC. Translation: CATGTTRNEQFF.

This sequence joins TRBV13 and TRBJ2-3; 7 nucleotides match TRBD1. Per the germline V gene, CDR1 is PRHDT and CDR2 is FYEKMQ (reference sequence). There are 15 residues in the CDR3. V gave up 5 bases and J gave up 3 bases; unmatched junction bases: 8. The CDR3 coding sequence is TGTGCCAGCAGCAATTCCGGACAGGCTACAGATACGCAGTATTTT. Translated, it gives CASSNSGQATDTQYF. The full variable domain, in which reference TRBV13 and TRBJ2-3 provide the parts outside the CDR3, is AAGVIQSPRHLIKEKRETATLKCYPIPRHDTVYWYQQGPGQDPQFLISFYEKMQSDKGSIPDRFSAQQFSDYHSELNMSSLELGDSALYFCASSNSGQATDTQYFGPGTRLTVL.

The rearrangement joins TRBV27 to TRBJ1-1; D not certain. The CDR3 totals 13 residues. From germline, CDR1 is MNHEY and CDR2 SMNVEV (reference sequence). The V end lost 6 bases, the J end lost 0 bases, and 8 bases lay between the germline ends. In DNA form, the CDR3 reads TGTGCCAGCAGCGTAGTGCTGAACACTGAAGCTTTCTTT. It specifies CASSVVLNTEAFF.

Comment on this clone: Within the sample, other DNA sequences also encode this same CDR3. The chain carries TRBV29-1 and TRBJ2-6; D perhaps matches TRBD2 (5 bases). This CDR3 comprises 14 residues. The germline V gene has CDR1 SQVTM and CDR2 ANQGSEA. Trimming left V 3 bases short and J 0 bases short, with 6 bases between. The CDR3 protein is CSVDEGSGANVLTF. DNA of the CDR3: TGCAGCGTTGACGAGGGCTCTGGGGCCAACGTCCTGACTTTC.

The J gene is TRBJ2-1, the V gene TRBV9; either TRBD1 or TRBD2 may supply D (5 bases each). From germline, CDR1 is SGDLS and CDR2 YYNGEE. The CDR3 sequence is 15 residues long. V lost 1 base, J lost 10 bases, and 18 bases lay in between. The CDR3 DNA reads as TGTGCCAGCAGCGTACGGGACCATGCGTTCGAGGAGCAGTTCTTC. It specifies CASSVRDHAFEEQFF.

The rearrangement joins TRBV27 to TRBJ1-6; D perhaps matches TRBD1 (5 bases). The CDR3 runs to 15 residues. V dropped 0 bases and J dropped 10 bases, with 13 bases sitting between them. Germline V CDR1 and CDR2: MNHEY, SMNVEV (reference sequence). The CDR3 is CASSLSGGVSSPLHF. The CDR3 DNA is TGTGCCAGCAGTTTATCGGGGGGGGTAAGCTCACCCCTCCACTTT.